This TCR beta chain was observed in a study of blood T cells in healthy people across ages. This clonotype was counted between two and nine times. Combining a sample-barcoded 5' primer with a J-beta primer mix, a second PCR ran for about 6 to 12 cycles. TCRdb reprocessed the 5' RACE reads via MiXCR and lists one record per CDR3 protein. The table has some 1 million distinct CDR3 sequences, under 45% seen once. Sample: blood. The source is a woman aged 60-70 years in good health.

For the CDR3, the DNA is TGCAGTGCTAGGCCGGGACTAGCGGCCTCCTACAATGAGCAGTTCTTC. Amino acids: CSARPGLAASYNEQFF. The chain carries TRBV20-1 and TRBJ2-1; TRBD2 agrees at 11 bases. The CDR3 extends over 16 amino acids. V was clipped by 3 bases and J by 0 bases; unmatched bases: 4. In germline, CDR1 is DFQATT, CDR2 SNEGSKA (reference sequence).